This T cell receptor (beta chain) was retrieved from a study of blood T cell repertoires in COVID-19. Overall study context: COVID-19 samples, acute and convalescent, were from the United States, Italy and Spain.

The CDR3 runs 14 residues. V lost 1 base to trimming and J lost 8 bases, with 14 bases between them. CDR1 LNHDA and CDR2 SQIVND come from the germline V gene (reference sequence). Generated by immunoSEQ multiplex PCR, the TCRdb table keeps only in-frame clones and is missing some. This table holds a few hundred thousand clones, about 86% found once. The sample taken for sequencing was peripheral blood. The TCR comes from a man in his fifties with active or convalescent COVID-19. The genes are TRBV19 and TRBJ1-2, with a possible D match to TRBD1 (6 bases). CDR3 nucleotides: TGTGCCAGTAGTATAGGTGGCAGGGGTAGCGGCTACACCTTC. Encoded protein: CASSIGGRGSGYTF. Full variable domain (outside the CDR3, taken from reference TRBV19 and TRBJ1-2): DGGITQSPKYLFRKEGQNVTLSCEQNLNHDAMYWYRQDPGQGLRLIYYSQIVNDFQKGDIAEGYSVSREKKESFPLTVTSAQKNPTAFYLCASSIGGRGSGYTFGSGTRLTVV.